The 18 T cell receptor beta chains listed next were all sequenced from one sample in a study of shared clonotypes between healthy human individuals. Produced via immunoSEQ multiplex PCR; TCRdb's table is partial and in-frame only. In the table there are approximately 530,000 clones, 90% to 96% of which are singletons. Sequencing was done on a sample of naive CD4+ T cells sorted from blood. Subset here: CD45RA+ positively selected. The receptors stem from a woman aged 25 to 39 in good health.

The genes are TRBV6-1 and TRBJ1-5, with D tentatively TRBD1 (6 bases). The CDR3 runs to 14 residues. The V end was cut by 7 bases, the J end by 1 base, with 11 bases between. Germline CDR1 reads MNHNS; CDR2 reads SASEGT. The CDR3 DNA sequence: TGTGCCAGCACCGAACAGGGAAGCAATCAGCCCCAGCATTTT. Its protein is CASTEQGSNQPQHF.

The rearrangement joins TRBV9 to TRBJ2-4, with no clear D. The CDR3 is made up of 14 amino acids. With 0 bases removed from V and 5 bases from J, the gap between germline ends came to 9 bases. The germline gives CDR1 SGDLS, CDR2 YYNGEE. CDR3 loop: CASSVGVSENIQYF. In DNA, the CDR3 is TGTGCCAGCAGCGTAGGGGTCTCGGAAAACATTCAGTACTTC.

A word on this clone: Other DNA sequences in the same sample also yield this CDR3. CDR3 in amino acids: CASSPQGMNTEAFF. As DNA, the CDR3 is TGTGCCAGCTCACCACAGGGGATGAACACTGAAGCTTTCTTT. The chain couples TRBV18 to TRBJ1-1; D possibly corresponds to TRBD1 (5 bases). Germline CDR1 and CDR2: KGHSH and LQKENI. V lost 1 base and J 0 bases, leaving 6 bases between the germline ends. This CDR3 comprises 14 residues.

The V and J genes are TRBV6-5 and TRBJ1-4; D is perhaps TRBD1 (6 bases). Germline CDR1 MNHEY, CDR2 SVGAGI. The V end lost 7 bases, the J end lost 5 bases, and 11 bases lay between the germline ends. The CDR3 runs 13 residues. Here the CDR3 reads CASTRGGNEKLFF. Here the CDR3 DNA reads TGTGCCAGCACGCGAGGGGGAAATGAAAAACTGTTTTTT.

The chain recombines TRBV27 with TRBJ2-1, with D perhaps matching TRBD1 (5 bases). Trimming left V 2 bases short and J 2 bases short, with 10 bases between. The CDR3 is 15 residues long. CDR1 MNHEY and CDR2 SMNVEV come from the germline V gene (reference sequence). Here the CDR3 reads CASSLGAGTYNEQFF. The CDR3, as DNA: TGTGCCAGCAGTTTAGGGGCAGGGACCTACAATGAGCAGTTCTTC.

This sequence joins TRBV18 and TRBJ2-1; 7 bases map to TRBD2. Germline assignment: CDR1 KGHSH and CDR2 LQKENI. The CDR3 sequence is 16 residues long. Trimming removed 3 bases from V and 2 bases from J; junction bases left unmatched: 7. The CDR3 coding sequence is TGTGCCAGCTCACCTCTAGCGGAGGGACCCTACAATGAGCAGTTCTTC. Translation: CASSPLAEGPYNEQFF.

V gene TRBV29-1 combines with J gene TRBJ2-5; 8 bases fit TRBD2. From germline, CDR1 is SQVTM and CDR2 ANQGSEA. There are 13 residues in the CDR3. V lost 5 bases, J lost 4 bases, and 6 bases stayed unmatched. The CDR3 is CSVRGSGGETQYF. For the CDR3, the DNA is TGCAGCGTTCGTGGGAGCGGGGGAGAGACCCAGTACTTC.

DNA of the CDR3: TGTGCCAGCTCACCAATTGCGGACACAGATACGCAGTATTTT. Translating gives CASSPIADTDTQYF. V and J are TRBV18 and TRBJ2-3; unclear D gene. Germline values: CDR1 KGHSH, CDR2 LQKENI. The CDR3 covers 14 residues. V lost 2 bases, J lost 2 bases, and 8 bases lay in between.

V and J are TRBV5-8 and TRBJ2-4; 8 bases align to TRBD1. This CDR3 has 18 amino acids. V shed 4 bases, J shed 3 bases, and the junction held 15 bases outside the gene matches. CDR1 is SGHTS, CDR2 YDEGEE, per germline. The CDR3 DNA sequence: TGTGCCAGCAGCGGAACAGGACAGGGCCCCCCCTACAAAAACATTCAGTACTTC. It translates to CASSGTGQGPPYKNIQYF.

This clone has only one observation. The DNA of the CDR3 is TGTGCCAGCAGCCTGGGACAGGTCTCTGGAAACACCATATATTTT. Translating it yields CASSLGQVSGNTIYF. This chain connects TRBV5-8 to TRBJ1-3; 8 bases agree with TRBD1. Germline assignment: CDR1 SGHTS and CDR2 YDEGEE. The V segment lost 4 bases and the J segment 0 bases; nucleotides outside the gene matches: 3. This CDR3 comprises 15 residues.

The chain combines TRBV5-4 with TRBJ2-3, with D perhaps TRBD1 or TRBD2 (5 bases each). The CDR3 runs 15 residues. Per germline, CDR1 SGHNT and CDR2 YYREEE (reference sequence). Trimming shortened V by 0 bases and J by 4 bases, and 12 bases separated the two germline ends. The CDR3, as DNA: TGTGCCAGCAGCTTGGCGGGATGGGGCTCAGATACGCAGTATTTT. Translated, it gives CASSLAGWGSDTQYF. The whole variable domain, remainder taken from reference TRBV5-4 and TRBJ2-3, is ETGVTQSPTHLIKTRGQQVTLRCSSQSGHNTVSWYQQALGQGPQFIFQYYREEENGRGNFPPRFSGLQFPNYSSELNVNALELDDSALYLCASSLAGWGSDTQYFGPGTRLTVL.

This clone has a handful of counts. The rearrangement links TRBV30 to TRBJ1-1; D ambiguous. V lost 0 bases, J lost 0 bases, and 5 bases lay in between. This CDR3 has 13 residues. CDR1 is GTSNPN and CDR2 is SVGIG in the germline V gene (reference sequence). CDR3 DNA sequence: TGTGCCTGGAGTGTTTCCCTGAACACTGAAGCTTTCTTT. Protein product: CAWSVSLNTEAFF.

The CDR3 DNA sequence: TGTGCCAGCAGCTCACGACAGGGCCAAGAGACCCAGTACTTC. Translation gives CASSSRQGQETQYF. J is TRBJ2-5 and V is TRBV7-2; 7 nucleotides agree with TRBD1. The J segment lost 1 base and the V segment lost 4 bases, leaving 3 bases of the junction unmatched. Germline CDR1 SGHTA, CDR2 FQGNSA. The CDR3 is 14 amino acids.

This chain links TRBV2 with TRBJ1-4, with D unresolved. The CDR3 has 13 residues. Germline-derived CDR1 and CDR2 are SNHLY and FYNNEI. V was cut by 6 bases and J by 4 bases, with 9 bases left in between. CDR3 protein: CASRATGNEKLFF. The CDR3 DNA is TGTGCCAGCAGGGCGACGGGTAATGAAAAACTGTTTTTT.

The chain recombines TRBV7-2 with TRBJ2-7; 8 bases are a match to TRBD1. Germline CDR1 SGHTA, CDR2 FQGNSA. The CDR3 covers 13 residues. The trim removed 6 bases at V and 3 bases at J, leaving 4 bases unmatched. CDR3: CASSRQGIYEQYF. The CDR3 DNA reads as TGTGCCAGCAGTAGACAGGGGATCTACGAGCAGTACTTC.

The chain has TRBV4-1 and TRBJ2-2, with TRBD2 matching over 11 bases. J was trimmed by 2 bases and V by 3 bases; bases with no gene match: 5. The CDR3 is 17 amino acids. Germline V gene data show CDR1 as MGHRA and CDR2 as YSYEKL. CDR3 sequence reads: CASSHGGLAVNTGELFF. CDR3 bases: TGCGCCAGCAGCCACGGGGGACTAGCGGTAAACACCGGGGAGCTGTTTTTT.

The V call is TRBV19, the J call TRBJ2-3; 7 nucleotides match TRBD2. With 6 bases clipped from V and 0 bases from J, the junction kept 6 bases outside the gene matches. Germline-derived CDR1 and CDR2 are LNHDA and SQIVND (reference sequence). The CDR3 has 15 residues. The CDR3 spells CASSPTSQSTDTQYF. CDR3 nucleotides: TGTGCCAGTAGCCCGACTAGCCAGAGCACAGATACGCAGTATTTT.

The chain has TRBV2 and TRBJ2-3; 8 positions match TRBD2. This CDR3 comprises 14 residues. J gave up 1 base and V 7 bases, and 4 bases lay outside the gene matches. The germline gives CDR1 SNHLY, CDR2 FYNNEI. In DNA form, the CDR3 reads TGTGCCAGCACTAAGCGGGAGCGCACAGATACGCAGTATTTT. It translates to CASTKRERTDTQYF.